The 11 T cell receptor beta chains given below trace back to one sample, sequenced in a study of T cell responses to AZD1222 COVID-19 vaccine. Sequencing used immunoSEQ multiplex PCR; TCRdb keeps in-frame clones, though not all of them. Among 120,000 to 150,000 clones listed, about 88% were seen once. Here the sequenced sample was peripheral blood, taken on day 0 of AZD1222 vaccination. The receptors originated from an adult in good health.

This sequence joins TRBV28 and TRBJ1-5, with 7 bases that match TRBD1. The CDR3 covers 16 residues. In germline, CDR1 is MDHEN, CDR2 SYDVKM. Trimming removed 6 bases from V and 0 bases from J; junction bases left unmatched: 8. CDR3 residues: CASRIQGFYSNQPQHF. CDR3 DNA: TGTGCCAGCAGAATACAGGGGTTCTATAGCAATCAGCCCCAGCATTTT.

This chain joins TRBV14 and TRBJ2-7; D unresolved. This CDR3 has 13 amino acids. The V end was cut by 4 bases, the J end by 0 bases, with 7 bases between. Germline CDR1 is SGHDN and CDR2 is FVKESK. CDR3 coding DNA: TGTGCCAGCAGCCCGACTGCCTCCTACGAGCAGTACTTC. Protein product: CASSPTASYEQYF.

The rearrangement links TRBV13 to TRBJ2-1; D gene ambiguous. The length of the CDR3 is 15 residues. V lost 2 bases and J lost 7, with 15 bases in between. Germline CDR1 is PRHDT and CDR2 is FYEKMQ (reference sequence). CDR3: CASSLLRGWVNEQFF. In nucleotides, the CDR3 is TGTGCCAGCAGCTTATTACGCGGTTGGGTTAATGAGCAGTTCTTC. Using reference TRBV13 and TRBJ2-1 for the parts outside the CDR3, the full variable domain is AAGVIQSPRHLIKEKRETATLKCYPIPRHDTVYWYQQGPGQDPQFLISFYEKMQSDKGSIPDRFSAQQFSDYHSELNMSSLELGDSALYFCASSLLRGWVNEQFFGPGTRLTVL.

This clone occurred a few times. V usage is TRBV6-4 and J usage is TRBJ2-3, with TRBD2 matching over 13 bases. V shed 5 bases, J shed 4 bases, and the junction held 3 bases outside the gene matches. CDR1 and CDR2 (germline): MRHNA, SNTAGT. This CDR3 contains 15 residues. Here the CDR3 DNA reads TGTGCCAGCAGTCAAGGGACTAGCGGGGCAGATACGCAGTATTTT. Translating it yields CASSQGTSGADTQYF.

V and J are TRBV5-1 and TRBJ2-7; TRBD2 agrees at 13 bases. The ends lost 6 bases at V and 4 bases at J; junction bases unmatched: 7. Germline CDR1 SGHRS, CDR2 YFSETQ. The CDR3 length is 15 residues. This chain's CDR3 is CASNAGTSGVYEQYF. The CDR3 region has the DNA TGCGCCAGCAACGCCGGGACTAGCGGGGTATACGAGCAGTACTTC. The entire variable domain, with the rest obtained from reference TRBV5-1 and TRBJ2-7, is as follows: KAGVTQTPRYLIKTRGQQVTLSCSPISGHRSVSWYQQTPGQGLQFLFEYFSETQRNKGNFPGRFSGRQFSNSRSEMNVSTLELGDSALYLCASNAGTSGVYEQYFGPGTRLTVT.

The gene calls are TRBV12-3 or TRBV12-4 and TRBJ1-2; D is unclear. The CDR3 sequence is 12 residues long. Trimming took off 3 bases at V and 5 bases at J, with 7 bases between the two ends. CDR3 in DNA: TGTGCCAGCAGTTTGTCGGTATATGGCTACACCTTC. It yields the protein CASSLSVYGYTF.

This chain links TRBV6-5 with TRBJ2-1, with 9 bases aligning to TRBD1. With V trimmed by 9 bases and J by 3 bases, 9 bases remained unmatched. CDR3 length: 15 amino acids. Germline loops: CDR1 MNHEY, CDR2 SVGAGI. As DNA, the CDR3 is TGTGCCAGTTGGGCCACAGGGGGCGTCTACAATGAGCAGTTCTTC. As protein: CASWATGGVYNEQFF.

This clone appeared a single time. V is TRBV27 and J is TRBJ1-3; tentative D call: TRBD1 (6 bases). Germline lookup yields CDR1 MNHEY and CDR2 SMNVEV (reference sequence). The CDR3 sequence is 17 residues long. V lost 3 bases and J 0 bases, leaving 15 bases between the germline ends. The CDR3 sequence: CASSFRVPDSSGNTIYF. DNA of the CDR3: TGTGCCAGCAGTTTTAGGGTCCCGGACAGCTCTGGAAACACCATATATTTT.

The CDR3 bases are TGCGCCAGCAGCCAAGGGGGGACAGGCTACTATGGCTACACCTTC. Protein product: CASSQGGTGYYGYTF. The J gene is TRBJ1-2, the V gene TRBV4-1; TRBD1 matches at 8 bases. Germline loops: CDR1 MGHRA, CDR2 YSYEKL. V trimming: 1 base; J trimming: 3 bases; junction bases outside the gene matches: 4. The CDR3 runs to 15 residues.

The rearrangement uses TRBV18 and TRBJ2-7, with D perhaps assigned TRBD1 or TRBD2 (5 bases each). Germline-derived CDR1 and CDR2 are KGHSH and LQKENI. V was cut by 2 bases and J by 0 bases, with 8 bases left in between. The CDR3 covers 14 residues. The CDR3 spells CASSPGGPSYEQYF. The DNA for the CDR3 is TGTGCCAGCTCACCAGGGGGTCCCTCCTACGAGCAGTACTTC.

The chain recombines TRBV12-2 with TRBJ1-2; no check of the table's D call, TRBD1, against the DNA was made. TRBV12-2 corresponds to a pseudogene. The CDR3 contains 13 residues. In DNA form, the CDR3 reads TGTGCAAGTCGGGCTACAGGGGCCTATGGCTACACCTTC. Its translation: CASRATGAYGYTF.